One T cell receptor beta chain is described in this entry. The antigen it recognizes is unknown. Base quality data are lacking; no much larger clone is found one base away. Deletion took 4 bases off V and 4 bases off J, with a span of 8 bases between the germline ends. There are 12 amino acids in the CDR3, from cysteine to phenylalanine inclusive. The retained sequence is limited to the CDR3, 36 bases, with the frame set at the first base. Taken from the germline V gene (reference sequence), the CDR1 and CDR2 loops are MNHEY and SMNVEV. According to the study, the label for this sample's time point signals: baseline before first vaccination. The vaccinee samples were drawn from two UK trials, COV001 and COV002, one of which was a single-blind randomized controlled phase 2/3 trial testing AZD1222 (ChAdOx1 nCoV-19) in healthy adults. For TCRbeta chain sequencing, PBMC samples were collected from trial participants at day 0 and at day 28 after the second dose.

The CDR3 regions of human TCRbeta chains were analyzed by immunosequencing. The original pipeline was this. TCRs in the repertoires were compared against a reference library of SARS-CoV-2-specific TCRs that had been generated with the MIRA antigen-specificity platform. Breadth meant the fraction of unique TCRs that were SARS-CoV-2-associated, whereas depth meant the fraction of total T cells that were SARS-CoV-2-associated. Using the MIRA data, every spike-specific TCR was mapped to the spike region that the TCR reacted to and assigned to either a CD4 or a CD8 class. Log10-transformed breadth and depth values were compared by one-way ANOVA with Sidak's multiple comparisons tests. TCRdb mirrors the immuneACCESS table, restricted to in-frame sequences. Some clones are absent from its copies; in checked studies, under half trace to an unresolved V gene, and the reason for the others is unknown. Clonal size and the V and J genes are those of that table, whereas D and trimming came from the DNA. For this sample there are about 110,000 clones; 90% appear just once. About 4.9% of the sample is held by the ten biggest clonotypes.

The sample comes from a study of T cell responses to AZD1222 COVID-19 vaccine (dated by TCRdb to the early 2020s). Study-level background: Because spike-specific TCR depth and breadth did not differ between the two schedules, AZD1222 recipients who got a second dose at roughly 4 weeks were pooled with those who got a second dose at roughly 12 weeks. A total of about 250 trial participants underwent TCR sequencing, of whom about 200 had received two doses of AZD1222 and approximately 26 had received two doses of the MenACWY control vaccine. Trial participants were enrolled by age into subgroups of 18-55, 56-69 and 70-plus years, and about 150, 27 and 61 TCR-sequenced participants, respectively, were included in these subgroups.

Points the paper makes about the study in general: The 56-69-year group was small, and its depth increase did not reach significance, likely because of low power. Because no samples from the day 14 peak response were available, repertoires could be characterized only after the peak T cell response. Participants were mostly white British, with more females than males. The authors suggested clonal diversity may have been underestimated. The whole spike protein was spanned by vaccine-associated CD4 TCRs, and dominant responses were seen in regions 160-218 and 743-854. Conclusions about previously exposed vaccinees are limited, since just 5 or 6 AZD1222 recipients were seropositive for SARS-CoV-2 at baseline. Nearly half of unique spike-specific TCRs reportedly recognized epitopes outside regions mutated in the B.1.351 and B.1.1.7 variants. After two AZD1222 doses, both the breadth and the depth of spike-specific TCRs were significantly higher than at day 0 and than in MenACWY recipients.

The input for sequencing was peripheral blood, taken on day 0 of AZD1222 vaccination. The V and J genes are TRBV27 and TRBJ2-7; the D gene is perhaps TRBD2, on 6 matching bases. The clonotype comes from an adult in good health. Read as DNA, the sequence is TGTGCCAGCAGTTCGCGGGGATACGAGCAGTACTTC. Translated, this is CASSSRGYEQYF.